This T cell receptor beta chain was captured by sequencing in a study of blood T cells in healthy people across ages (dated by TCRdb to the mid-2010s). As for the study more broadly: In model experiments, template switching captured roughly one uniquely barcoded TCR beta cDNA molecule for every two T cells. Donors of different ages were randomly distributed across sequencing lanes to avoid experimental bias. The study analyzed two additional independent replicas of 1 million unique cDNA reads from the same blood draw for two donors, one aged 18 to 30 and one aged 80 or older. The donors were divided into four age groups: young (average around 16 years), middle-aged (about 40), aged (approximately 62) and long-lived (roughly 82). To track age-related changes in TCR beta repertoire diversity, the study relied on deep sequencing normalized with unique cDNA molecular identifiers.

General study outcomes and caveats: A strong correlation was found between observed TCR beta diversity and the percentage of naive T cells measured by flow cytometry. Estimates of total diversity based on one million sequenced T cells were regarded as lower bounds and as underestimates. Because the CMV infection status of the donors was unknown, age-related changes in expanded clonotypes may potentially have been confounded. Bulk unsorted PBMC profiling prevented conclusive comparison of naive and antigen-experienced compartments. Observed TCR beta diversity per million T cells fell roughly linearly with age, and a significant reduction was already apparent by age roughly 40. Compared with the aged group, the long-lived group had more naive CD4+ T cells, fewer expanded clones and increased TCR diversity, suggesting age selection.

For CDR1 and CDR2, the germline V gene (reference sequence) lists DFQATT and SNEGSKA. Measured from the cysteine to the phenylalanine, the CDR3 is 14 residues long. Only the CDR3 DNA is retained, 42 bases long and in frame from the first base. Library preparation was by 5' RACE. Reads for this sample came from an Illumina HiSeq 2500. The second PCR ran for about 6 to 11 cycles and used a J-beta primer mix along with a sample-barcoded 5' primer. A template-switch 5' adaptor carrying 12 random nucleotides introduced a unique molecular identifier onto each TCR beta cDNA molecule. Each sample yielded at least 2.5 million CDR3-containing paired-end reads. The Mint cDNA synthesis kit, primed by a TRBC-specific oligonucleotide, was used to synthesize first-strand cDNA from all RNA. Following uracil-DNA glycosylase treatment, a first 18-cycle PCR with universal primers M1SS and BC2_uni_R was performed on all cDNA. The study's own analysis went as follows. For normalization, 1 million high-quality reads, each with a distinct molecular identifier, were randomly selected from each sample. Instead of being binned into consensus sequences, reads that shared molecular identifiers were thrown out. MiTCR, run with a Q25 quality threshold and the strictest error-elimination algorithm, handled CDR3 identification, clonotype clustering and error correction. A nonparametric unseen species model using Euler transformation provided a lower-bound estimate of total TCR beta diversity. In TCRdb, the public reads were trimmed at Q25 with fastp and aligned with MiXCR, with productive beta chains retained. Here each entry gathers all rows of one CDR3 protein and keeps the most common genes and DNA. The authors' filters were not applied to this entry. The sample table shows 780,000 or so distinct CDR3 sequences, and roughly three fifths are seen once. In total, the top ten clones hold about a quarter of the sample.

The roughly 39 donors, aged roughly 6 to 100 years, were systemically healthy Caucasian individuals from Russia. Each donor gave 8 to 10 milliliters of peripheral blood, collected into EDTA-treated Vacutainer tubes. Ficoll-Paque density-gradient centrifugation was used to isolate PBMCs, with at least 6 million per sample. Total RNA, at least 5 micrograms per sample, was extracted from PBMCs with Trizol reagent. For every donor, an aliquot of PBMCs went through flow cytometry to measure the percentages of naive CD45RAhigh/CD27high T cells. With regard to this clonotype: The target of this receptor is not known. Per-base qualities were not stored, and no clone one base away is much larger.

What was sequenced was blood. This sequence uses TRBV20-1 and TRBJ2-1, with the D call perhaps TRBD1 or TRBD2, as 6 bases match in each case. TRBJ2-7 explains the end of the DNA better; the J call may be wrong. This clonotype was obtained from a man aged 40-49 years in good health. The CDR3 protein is CSARRPGANREQYF. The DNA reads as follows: TGCAGTGCTAGACGACCGGGGGCCAACCGCGAGCAGTACTTC.